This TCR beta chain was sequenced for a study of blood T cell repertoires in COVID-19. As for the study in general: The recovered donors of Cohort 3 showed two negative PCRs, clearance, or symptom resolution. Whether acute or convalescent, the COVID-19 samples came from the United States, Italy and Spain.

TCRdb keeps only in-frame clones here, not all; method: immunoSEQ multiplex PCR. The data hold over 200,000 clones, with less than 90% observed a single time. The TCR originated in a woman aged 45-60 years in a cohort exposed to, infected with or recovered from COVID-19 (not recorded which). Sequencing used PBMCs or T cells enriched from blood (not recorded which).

CDR3 in DNA: TGCGCCAGCAAGGTTAGCAGGAACACCGGGGAGCTGTTTTTT. It specifies CASKVSRNTGELFF. The chain couples TRBV4-3 to TRBJ2-2; D unclear. Trimming removed 7 bases at V and 1 base at J, with 10 bases between. The germline V gene has CDR1 LGHNA and CDR2 YSLEER. The CDR3 totals 14 residues.